This T cell receptor beta chain originates from a study of cytomegalovirus exposure and HLA in healthy donors. Overall study findings and caveats: Among the CMV-associated chains, a few were confirmed in vitro as specific for CMV antigens.

Profiled with immunoSEQ multiplex PCR; TCRdb holds only in-frame clones, not every one. The sample records fewer than 140,000 clones, about 85% being singletons. Separation from the approximately 690-subject first cohort characterized the 120-subject validation cohort, to which the donors belonged. Per the germline V gene, CDR1 is SNHLY and CDR2 is FYNNEI. V lost 5 bases, J lost 4 bases, and 2 bases stayed unmatched. CDR3 length: 14 amino acids. This clone has only a few counts. Its antigen is unknown. Sequenced material: PBMCs. J is TRBJ1-6 and V is TRBV2; the match to TRBD1 covers 7 bases. The TCR comes from a woman younger than 35 in good health and CMV-seropositive. The CDR3 reads CASSRGQYNSPLHF. The CDR3 DNA is TGTGCCAGCAGTCGGGGACAGTATAATTCACCCCTCCACTTT.